This TCR beta chain was obtained from a study of OX40 agonist ivuxolimab in advanced cancers. Whole-study context: Patients were given ivuxolimab, an antibody that agonizes OX40 (CD134). Whole-study findings and limits: Dosing at 0.1 to 3.0 mg/kg was accompanied by clonal expansion of CD4+ and CD8+ blood T cells by week 6. Researchers did not determine the expanded peripheral T cells' antigen specificity.

Peripheral blood came from all dose cohorts at three timepoints. Concerning this clone itself: The antigen is not known.

Using immunoSEQ multiplex PCR, the repertoire was profiled, and TCRdb retains in-frame clones only, with some absent. Of tens of thousands of clones listed, around 90% are singletons. The receptor was derived from an adult with an advanced solid tumor such as melanoma, head and neck, liver or kidney cancer. This specimen consisted of CD4+ or CD8+ T cells sorted from blood, obtained in a trial of the OX40 agonist ivuxolimab.

Here the CDR3 DNA reads TGTGCCAGCTCACCAGACTGGACAGGGGCCTATGGCTACACCTTC. Translated: CASSPDWTGAYGYTF. The rearrangement uses TRBV18 and TRBJ1-2; 9 bases fit TRBD1. CDR1 is KGHSH and CDR2 is LQKENI in the germline V gene. The V segment lost 2 bases and the J segment 4 bases; nucleotides outside the gene matches: 5. This CDR3 contains 15 residues.